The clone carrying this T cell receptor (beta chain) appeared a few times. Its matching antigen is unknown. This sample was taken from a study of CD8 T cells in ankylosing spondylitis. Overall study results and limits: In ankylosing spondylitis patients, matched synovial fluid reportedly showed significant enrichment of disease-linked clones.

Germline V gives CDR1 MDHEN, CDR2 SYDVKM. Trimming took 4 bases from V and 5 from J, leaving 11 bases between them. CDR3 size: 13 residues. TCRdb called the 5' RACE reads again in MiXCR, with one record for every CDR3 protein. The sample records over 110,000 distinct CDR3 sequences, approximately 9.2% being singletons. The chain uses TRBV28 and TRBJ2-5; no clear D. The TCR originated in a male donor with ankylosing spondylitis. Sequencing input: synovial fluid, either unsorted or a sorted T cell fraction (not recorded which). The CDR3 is CASSSQLFETQYF. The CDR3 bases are TGTGCCAGCAGTTCACAGTTATTCGAGACCCAGTACTTC.